These T cell receptor beta chains were read from a single sample in a study of T cells in tumors after PD-1 blockade. The assay was immunoSEQ multiplex PCR, and TCRdb's table has in-frame clones only and misses some. Among 45,000 to 60,000 clones listed, 79% were seen once. The starting material was PBMCs, obtained before anti-PD-1 treatment. The receptors come from a human donor with basal cell carcinoma. CDR3s include the opening cysteine and the closing phenylalanine or tryptophan. Fields, in order: clone size, J gene, D gene, V gene, CDR3 protein, CDR3 DNA. A D gene is named only where the DNA matches it firmly. A clone size is listed for some rows: how often the clone was seen (once, few, many), or a class if it is expanded.

NA TRBJ1-1 NA TRBV19 CASSLRGGTEAFF TGTGCCAGTAGCCTCAGGGGTGGCACTGAAGCTTTCTTT
NA TRBJ1-2 NA TRBV6-5 CASSYGWNYGYTF TGTGCCAGCAGTTATGGCTGGAACTATGGCTACACCTTC
NA TRBJ1-2 NA TRBV20-1 CSASWQFANYGYTF TGCAGTGCTAGTTGGCAGTTCGCTAACTATGGCTACACCTTC
NA TRBJ1-1 NA TRBV7-2 CASSTRTGDTEAFF TGTGCCAGCAGCACCCGGACGGGGGACACTGAAGCTTTCTTT
NA TRBJ2-3 TRBD2 TRBV20-1 CSASGGRAGDTQYF TGCAGTGCTAGTGGCGGGAGGGCGGGAGATACGCAGTATTTT
NA TRBJ2-1 NA TRBV15 CATSRDRVQFF TGTGCCACCAGCAGAGATAGAGTGCAGTTCTTC
few TRBJ2-7 TRBD2 TRBV7-2 CASSLGPAGSHEQYF TGTGCCAGCAGCTTAGGGCCAGCGGGGTCCCACGAGCAGTACTTC
NA TRBJ2-1 TRBD2 TRBV7-2 CASSNKRDSYNEQFF TGTGCCAGCAGCAATAAGCGGGACTCCTACAATGAGCAGTTCTTC
NA TRBJ2-3 TRBD2 TRBV29-1 CSVGTSGSRTSTDTQYF TGCAGCGTCGGGACTAGCGGGAGCCGTACTAGCACAGATACGCAGTATTTT
NA TRBJ2-1 TRBD2 TRBV19 CASSLAGAWDEQFF TGTGCCAGTAGTCTAGCGGGGGCCTGGGATGAGCAGTTCTTC
NA TRBJ2-2 TRBD1 TRBV5-1 CASSLGRGLVTGELFF TGCGCCAGCAGCTTGGGCAGGGGGCTCGTTACCGGGGAGCTGTTTTTT
NA TRBJ1-1 NA TRBV28 CASSLRSPEAFF TGTGCCAGCAGTTTAAGGTCCCCTGAAGCTTTCTTT
NA TRBJ2-1 NA TRBV18 CASSPPARDYNEQFF TGTGCCAGCTCACCACCGGCCAGGGATTACAATGAGCAGTTCTTC
NA TRBJ1-2 TRBD1 TRBV3-1/TRBV3-2 CASSRFRQGSNYGYTF TGTGCCAGCAGCCGTTTCAGACAGGGATCGAACTATGGCTACACCTTC
NA TRBJ2-1 NA TRBV20-1 CSASATQRYNEQFF TGCAGTGCTAGTGCTACTCAGCGGTACAATGAGCAGTTCTTC
NA TRBJ2-5 NA TRBV3-1/TRBV3-2 CASSQEGSSRGTQYF TGTGCCAGCAGCCAAGAAGGAAGTAGTAGGGGGACCCAGTACTTC
NA TRBJ2-1 TRBD2 TRBV7-2 CASSLGGGGAIEQFF TGTGCCAGCAGCTTAGGAGGCGGGGGGGCGATTGAGCAGTTCTTC
NA TRBJ1-6 NA TRBV28 CASSLGRGNSPLHF TGTGCCAGCAGTTTAGGCAGGGGTAATTCACCCCTCCACTTT
NA TRBJ1-2 TRBD1 TRBV9 CASSVESDRGTYGYTF TGTGCCAGCAGCGTAGAATCGGACAGGGGGACCTATGGCTACACCTTC
NA TRBJ1-1 NA TRBV6-5 CASRLLGTEAFF TGTGCCAGCAGGCTCCTGGGTACTGAAGCTTTCTTT
NA TRBJ2-2 TRBD1 TRBV9 CASSVKSGGNTGELFF TGTGCCAGCAGCGTCAAGTCAGGGGGGAACACCGGGGAGCTGTTTTTT
NA TRBJ2-7 TRBD1 TRBV30 CAWSVGRGYEQYF TGTGCCTGGAGTGTCGGCAGGGGGTACGAGCAGTACTTC
NA TRBJ2-1 NA TRBV5-1 CASSSRGLLGDEQFF TGCGCCAGCAGTTCTCGGGGGCTTTTAGGGGATGAGCAGTTCTTC
NA TRBJ2-5 NA TRBV7-3 CASSWGTTQGETQYF TGTGCCAGCAGCTGGGGGACCACCCAGGGGGAGACCCAGTACTTC
NA TRBJ1-2 TRBD1 TRBV3-1/TRBV3-2 CASSHEGTGNTF TGTGCCAGCAGCCACGAAGGGACAGGGAACACCTTC
NA TRBJ1-2 TRBD1 TRBV19 CASNPSDRPWGYTF TGTGCCAGTAACCCCTCGGACAGGCCTTGGGGCTACACCTTC
NA TRBJ1-6 NA TRBV18 CASSQSGIPPLHF TGTGCCAGCTCACAGTCGGGGATACCACCCCTCCACTTT
NA TRBJ1-5 NA TRBV24-1 CATRPGGGSNQPQHF TGTGCCACCAGGCCCGGGGGGGGGAGCAATCAGCCCCAGCATTTT
NA TRBJ1-1 NA TRBV9 CASSGAQDMNTEAFF TGTGCCAGCAGCGGAGCCCAGGACATGAACACTGAAGCTTTCTTT
NA TRBJ1-1 NA TRBV30 CAWSAGRLNTEAFF TGTGCCTGGAGTGCAGGACGGCTGAACACTGAAGCTTTCTTT
NA TRBJ2-7 NA TRBV7-9 CASSLVRPVSNEQYF TGTGCCAGCAGCTTAGTTAGGCCAGTTTCGAACGAGCAGTACTTC
once TRBJ1-6 NA TRBV10-1 CASSRPGDSPLHF TGCGCCAGCAGTCGTCCTGGGGATTCACCCCTCCACTTT
NA TRBJ1-5 NA TRBV10-1 CASSEWGLNPNQPQHF TGCGCCAGCAGTGAGTGGGGACTGAATCCCAATCAGCCCCAGCATTTT
once TRBJ2-7 NA TRBV28 CASSPLRGRSYEQYF TGTGCCAGCAGTCCTCTTCGGGGGCGATCCTACGAGCAGTACTTC
few TRBJ2-2 TRBD1 TRBV5-5 CASSPTGAGNTGELFF TGTGCCAGCAGCCCGACAGGGGCGGGGAACACCGGGGAGCTGTTTTTT
NA TRBJ1-2 NA TRBV28 CASSLYQVDRLYGYTF TGTGCCAGCAGTTTATACCAGGTAGACAGACTCTATGGCTACACCTTC
NA TRBJ1-5 NA TRBV5-1 CASSSDGRTDQPQHF TGCGCCAGCAGCTCGGACGGGAGGACTGATCAGCCCCAGCATTTT
once TRBJ1-1 NA TRBV13 CASSSSPRDGNTEAFF TGTGCCAGCAGCTCCTCACCCCGGGACGGAAACACTGAAGCTTTCTTT
NA TRBJ1-5 NA TRBV5-1 CASSEGPGQPQHF TGCGCCAGCAGCGAAGGGCCGGGTCAGCCCCAGCATTTT
NA TRBJ1-5 NA TRBV15 CATSNGQDNQPQHF TGTGCCACCAGTAACGGACAAGACAATCAGCCCCAGCATTTT
NA TRBJ2-7 TRBD2 TRBV2 CASSEASGRDEQYF TGTGCCAGCAGTGAGGCTAGCGGGAGAGACGAGCAGTACTTC
NA TRBJ2-7 TRBD1 TRBV2 CASSPGTAPYEQYF TGTGCCAGCAGCCCCGGGACAGCGCCCTACGAGCAGTACTTC
NA TRBJ2-1 NA TRBV12-3/TRBV12-4 CASRRESQQFF TGTGCCAGCAGGCGAGAGTCTCAGCAGTTCTTC
NA TRBJ1-2 NA TRBV30 CAWSVRLEGYTF TGTGCCTGGAGTGTACGTCTGGAGGGCTACACCTTC
NA TRBJ1-1 NA TRBV5-1 CASSLAGREAGGTEAFF TGCGCCAGCAGCTTGGCCGGCAGGGAAGCTGGGGGCACTGAAGCTTTCTTT
NA TRBJ1-6 NA TRBV12-3/TRBV12-4 CASSLNPASPLHF TGTGCCAGCAGTTTAAACCCCGCATCACCCCTCCACTTT
few TRBJ1-5 NA TRBV2 CASSEDRASNQPQHF TGTGCCAGCAGTGAAGACAGGGCGAGCAATCAGCCCCAGCATTTT